The present entry profiles one T cell receptor (beta chain) with its context. The antigen it recognizes is unknown. Qualities for individual bases were not recorded, and no much larger clone is one base off. One collaborating source in Seattle enrolled patients while the patients were actively infected and followed the patients over time throughout the course of disease. Each collaborating institution followed its own protocols to collect whole blood in K2EDTA tubes. For TCRbeta analysis, collaborator samples were shipped as frozen whole blood, as isolated PBMCs, or as DNA extracted from either sample type. The sample comes from a study of blood T cell repertoires in COVID-19 (dated by TCRdb to 2018 to 2021). Broadly, across the study: The collaborator samples originated in the United States, Italy and Spain and spanned the acute and convalescent phases of COVID-19. The prospective study material was composed of cDNA or gDNA derived from T cells, B-cell-depleted T cells, or PBMCs. The dataset comprised deeply sampled blood TCRbeta repertoires from subjects exposed to, actively infected with, or recovered from COVID-19. The repertoires were made available in a free public database intended to serve as a resource for research on the immune response to SARS-CoV-2. Samples came from the ongoing ImmuneRACE study (first 160 participants) plus 1,254 subjects from 6 global collaborators. Nearly every sample came with metadata listing a de-identified subject ID, COVID-19 status, age in years and sex. HLA class I and class II types, where available, came from metadata supplied by the sample provider rather than from assay-based typing.

The immunoSEQ Assay, a bias-controlled multiplex PCR, was used to amplify TCRbeta CDR3 regions from genomic DNA. Under the source paper's analysis protocol: The number of nucleated cells in each sample was estimated from the amplification of reference gene primers within the assay. To quantify the absolute abundance of each unique TCRbeta CDR3 rearrangement, sequence reads were collapsed and filtered. For each sample, productive Simpson clonality was calculated by taking the square root of Simpson's diversity index across productive rearrangements. TCRdb carries this immuneACCESS record with in-frame sequences only. Its versions omit some clonotypes, under half of them owing to an unresolved V gene in the studies checked, with the rest unexplained. The V and J calls and the clone size are those of that table, but D and trimming were determined from the DNA. This sample has roughly 330,000 clones in its table, and about nine tenths of those were observed once. The ten biggest clones cover 7.5% to 10% of the sample.

From the germline V gene, CDR1 is SGHVS and CDR2 is FQNEAQ. V and J are truncated by 1 base and 0 bases respectively, leaving an intervening sequence of 13 bases. The CDR3 measures 18 amino acids from cysteine to phenylalanine. Here the CDR3 DNA is all that survives: 54 bases in frame from base 1. Points the paper makes about the study in general: The quantity of clinical and demographic metadata differed by source and by participant and was supplied without curation.

Sequenced: peripheral blood. This clonotype was sampled from a young man with COVID-19, enrolled during active disease. The chain was built from TRBV7-8 and TRBJ2-6; confidence is insufficient to name the D gene. The CDR3 sequence is CASSLETPMISGANVLTF. The DNA sequence reads TGTGCCAGCAGCTTAGAGACTCCTATGATCTCTGGGGCCAACGTCCTGACTTTC.